A few counts support the clone carrying this T cell receptor (beta chain). Its antigen is not known. The data originate from a study of cytomegalovirus exposure and HLA in healthy donors. Study-level results: Productive rates of about 87% or about 30% were seen for most TCR beta V segments in an earlier analysis. The study labeled around 160 TCR beta chains cytomegalovirus-associated. Roughly even sequencing depth across donors was the assumption behind the presence/absence analyses. Later on, an analysis found that several of the most significant clusters appeared to be linked to common viral pathogens, which included parvovirus B19.

The study ran its PCR with 60 Vbeta and 13 Jbeta primers. Sequencing used immunoSEQ multiplex PCR; TCRdb keeps in-frame clones, though not all of them. The data hold more than 100,000 clones, with about 78% observed a single time. The TCR sequence derives from a middle-aged man in good health and CMV-seropositive. The specimen sequenced was PBMCs.

As DNA, the CDR3 is TGTGCCAGCAAAGAAACGTGGGACTTACAAGAGACCCAGTACTTC. Its translation is CASKETWDLQETQYF. V is TRBV6-5 and J is TRBJ2-5, with a weak D call TRBD2 (6 bases). Trimming shortened V by 7 bases and J by 2 bases, and 17 bases separated the two germline ends. This CDR3 comprises 15 residues. The germline gives CDR1 MNHEY, CDR2 SVGAGI.